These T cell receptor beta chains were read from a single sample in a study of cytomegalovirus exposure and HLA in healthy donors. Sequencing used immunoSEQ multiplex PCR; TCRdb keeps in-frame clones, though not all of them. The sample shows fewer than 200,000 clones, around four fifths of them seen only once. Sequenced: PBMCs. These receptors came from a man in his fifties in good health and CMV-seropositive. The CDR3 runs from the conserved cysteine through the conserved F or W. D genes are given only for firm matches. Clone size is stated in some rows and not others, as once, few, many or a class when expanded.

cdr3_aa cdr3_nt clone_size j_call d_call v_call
CASSLRQTQETQYF TGTGCCAGCAGCCTCCGACAGACTCAAGAGACCCAGTACTTC few TRBJ2-5 - TRBV14
CASSERGQGGEQYF TGTGCCAGCAGTGAACGGGGACAGGGGGGGGAGCAGTACTTC once TRBJ2-7 TRBD1 TRBV2
CASSPTRQGPHNEQFF TGCGCCAGCAGCCCTACCAGGCAGGGCCCGCACAATGAGCAGTTCTTC - TRBJ2-1 - TRBV4-3
CASSQDRSNQPQHF TGCGCCAGCAGCCAAGATAGAAGCAATCAGCCCCAGCATTTT - TRBJ1-5 - TRBV4-1
CASSPGLADTTGELFF TGCGCCAGCAGCCCGGGACTAGCGGACACCACCGGGGAGCTGTTTTTT - TRBJ2-2 TRBD2 TRBV4-1
CASTEATGQGVSPLHF TGTGCCAGCACCGAAGCGACCGGACAGGGGGTCTCACCCCTCCACTTT - TRBJ1-6 TRBD1 TRBV28
CASSLTPPTAGETQYF TGCGCCAGCAGCTTGACCCCTCCGACAGCAGGAGAGACCCAGTACTTC - TRBJ2-5 - TRBV5-1
CASSGPDRSYEQYF TGTGCCAGCAGCGGCCCGGACAGAAGTTACGAGCAGTACTTC - TRBJ2-7 - TRBV11-1
CASSQDGDRGSYEQYF TGCGCCAGCAGCCAAGATGGGGACAGGGGGTCCTACGAGCAGTACTTC - TRBJ2-7 TRBD1 TRBV4-1
CASGLDQGRQKLFF TGTGCCAGCGGCTTGGATCAGGGAAGGCAAAAACTGTTTTTT - TRBJ1-4 - TRBV5-8
CASSRTNTGELFF TGTGCCAGCAGTCGGACTAACACCGGGGAGCTGTTTTTT - TRBJ2-2 - TRBV27
CASSQDRGYAYEQYF TGTGCCAGCAGCCAAGATAGGGGATACGCCTACGAGCAGTACTTC - TRBJ2-7 - TRBV4-2
CASSVGGRSTDTQYF TGTGCCAGCAGCGTAGGGGGCCGGAGCACAGATACGCAGTATTTT - TRBJ2-3 - TRBV9
CASASRFDTEAFF TGTGCCAGCGCATCTAGATTTGACACTGAAGCTTTCTTT - TRBJ1-1 - TRBV6-6
CAIRRAGEGEQYF TGTGCCATCAGGAGGGCGGGAGAGGGCGAGCAGTACTTC once TRBJ2-7 TRBD2 TRBV10-3
CASSVGVRGKYNEQFF TGTGCCAGCAGCGTAGGGGTACGGGGGAAGTACAATGAGCAGTTCTTC - TRBJ2-1 - TRBV9
CASTPLEGYEQYF TGTGCCAGCACCCCTTTGGAGGGTTACGAGCAGTACTTC - TRBJ2-7 - TRBV6-5